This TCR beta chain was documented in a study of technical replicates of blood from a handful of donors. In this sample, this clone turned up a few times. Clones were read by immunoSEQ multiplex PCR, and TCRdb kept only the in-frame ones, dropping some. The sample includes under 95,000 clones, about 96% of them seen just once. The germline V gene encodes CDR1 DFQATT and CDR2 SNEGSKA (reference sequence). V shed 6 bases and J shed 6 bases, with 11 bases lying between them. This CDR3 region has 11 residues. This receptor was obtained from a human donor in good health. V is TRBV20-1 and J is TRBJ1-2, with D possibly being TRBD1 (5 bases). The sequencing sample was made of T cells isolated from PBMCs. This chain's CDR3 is CSASGENGYTF. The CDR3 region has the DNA TGCAGTGCGTCGGGGGAAAATGGCTACACCTTC.